Sequencing of this T cell receptor (beta chain) was carried out in a study of T cells after yellow fever vaccination. Conversion of TCR transcripts into cDNA relied on 5'RACE template switching, which added a universal primer site and UMIs. TCRdb itself ran the 5' RACE reads through MiXCR, one entry per CDR3 protein. This sample has 500,000 to 650,000 distinct CDR3 sequences, with about 13% found just once. This clonotype was detected a few times. Its antigen remains unidentified. J gave up 0 bases and V 4 bases, and 7 bases lay outside the gene matches. This CDR3 is 17 amino acids long. Germline CDR1 is LGHNA and CDR2 is YSLEER. Findings of the study overall: Bulk-population clonotypes that are abundant could appear as contaminants in FACS-sorted repertoires. Detected again after the booster were most primary-vaccination clones, at nearly 97% CD4 and roughly 88% CD8.

The TCR originated in a man aged 30-40 years who received the YFV17D yellow fever vaccine. The sample here was PBMCs, taken on the day of the yellow fever booster vaccination. The chain recombines TRBV4-3 with TRBJ2-1; 9 nucleotides line up with TRBD2. CDR3 in amino acids: CASSPGTSRSSYNEQFF. CDR3 DNA sequence: TGCGCCAGCAGCCCCGGGACTAGCCGGAGCTCCTACAATGAGCAGTTCTTC.